This TCR beta chain was sequenced during a study of beta chain features in type 1 diabetes. On this clone itself: Its specificity is not known.

The V and J ends lost 3 bases and 6 bases, in that order; junction bases with no gene match: 3. This CDR3 is built from 15 residues. Germline V lookup: CDR1 SNHLY, CDR2 FYNNEI. What was sequenced were expressed TCRB transcripts, since all of the isolated RNA had been reverse transcribed. TCRdb's table, derived via immunoSEQ multiplex PCR, lists solely in-frame clones and lacks some. The sample lists tens of thousands of clones; about 50% were seen once. Overall study results and limits: A moderate, significant TCRB CDR3 shortening appeared in type 1 diabetes across four CD4+ subsets.

The sequence was obtained from a woman between 35 and 50 years old with type 1 diabetes. The source material was Tregs from blood. The genes are TRBV2 and TRBJ2-1; 12 bases fit TRBD2. Here the CDR3 reads CASSDGTSGLNEQFF. In nucleotides, the CDR3 is TGTGCCAGCAGTGATGGGACTAGCGGGCTCAATGAGCAGTTCTTC.